This is a list of T cell receptor beta chains from one sample in a study of post-analysis software for immune sequencing data. MiXCR was run by TCRdb on the PCR reads, yielding one entry per CDR3 protein. The table lists 380,000 or so distinct CDR3 sequences, roughly 30% of them singletons. Input material: blood. These receptors came from a girl aged 5 to 17 with multiple sclerosis. Each CDR3 is given with its conserved first and last residue. D genes are given only for firm matches. Not all rows give a size; the values are once, few, many and, for expanded clones, a class.

d_call | j_call | v_call | clone_size | cdr3_aa | cdr3_nt
TRBD1 | TRBJ2-1 | TRBV19 | . | CASGTGNEQFF | TGTGCCAGTGGGACAGGGAACGAGCAGTTCTTC
TRBD2 | TRBJ2-1 | TRBV12-5 | few | CASAASGGSNEQFF | TGTGCTAGTGCCGCTAGCGGGGGTTCCAATGAGCAGTTCTTC
. | TRBJ2-3 | TRBV2 | . | CASSEDRRTDTQYF | TGTGCCAGCAGTGAAGACAGGAGGACAGATACGCAGTATTTT
TRBD2 | TRBJ2-1 | TRBV5-1 | . | CASSLGFQRGTLYNEQFF | TGCGCCAGCAGCTTGGGGTTCCAGCGGGGGACTCTCTACAATGAGCAGTTCTTC
. | TRBJ2-1 | TRBV5-1 | many | CASSPGSDSYNEQFF | TGCGCCAGCAGCCCTGGGAGTGATTCCTACAATGAGCAGTTCTTC
TRBD1 | TRBJ2-7 | TRBV6-5 | few | CASSYSDREGYEQYF | TGTGCCAGCAGTTACTCCGACAGGGAAGGCTACGAGCAGTACTTC
TRBD2 | TRBJ2-7 | TRBV20-1 | . | CSARAIKGLAGAEQYF | TGCAGTGCTAGAGCCATTAAGGGACTAGCGGGGGCCGAGCAGTACTTC
TRBD1 | TRBJ1-5 | TRBV9 | . | CASSGTGGQQPQHF | TGTGCCAGCAGCGGCACAGGGGGCCAACAGCCCCAGCATTTT
. | TRBJ2-5 | TRBV20-1 | few | CSARDWSVGETQYF | TGCAGTGCTAGAGATTGGTCGGTGGGGGAGACCCAGTACTTC
. | TRBJ2-3 | TRBV2 | few | CASSEVGRRDTQYF | TGTGCCAGCAGTGAGGTGGGACGTAGAGATACGCAGTATTTT
. | TRBJ2-3 | TRBV12-3/TRBV12-4 | few | CASSPQDLASDTQYF | TGTGCCAGCAGTCCCCAAGATTTGGCGAGCGATACGCAGTATTTT